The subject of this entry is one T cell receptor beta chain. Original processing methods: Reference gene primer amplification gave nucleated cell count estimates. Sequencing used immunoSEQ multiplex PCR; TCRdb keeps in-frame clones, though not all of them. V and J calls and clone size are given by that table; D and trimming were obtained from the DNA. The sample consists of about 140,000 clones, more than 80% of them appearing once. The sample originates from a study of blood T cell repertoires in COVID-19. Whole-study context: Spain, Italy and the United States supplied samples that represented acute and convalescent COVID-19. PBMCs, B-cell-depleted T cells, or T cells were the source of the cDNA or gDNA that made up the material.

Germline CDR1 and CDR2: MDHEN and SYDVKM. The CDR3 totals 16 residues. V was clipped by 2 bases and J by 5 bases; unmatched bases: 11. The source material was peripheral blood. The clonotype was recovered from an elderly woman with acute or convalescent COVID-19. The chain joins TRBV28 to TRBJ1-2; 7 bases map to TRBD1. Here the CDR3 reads CASSLVGGQMVYGYTF. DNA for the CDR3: TGTGCCAGCAGTTTAGTGGGGGGACAGATGGTGTATGGCTACACCTTC.